These 9 T cell receptor beta chains were all obtained from the same sample, sequenced in a study of immune evolution from preneoplasia to lung adenocarcinoma. Data came from immunoSEQ multiplex PCR; TCRdb stores just in-frame clones and leaves some out. The sample includes more than 7,500 clones, about three quarters of them seen just once. Source material: FFPE minimally invasive lung adenocarcinoma tissue. The source is an older person with lung adenocarcinoma. Some clones in this sample may be carry-over from other donors' samples.

The rearrangement links TRBV19 to TRBJ2-1; D is uncertain. The germline V and J ends were trimmed by 1 base and 2 bases, with 9 bases remaining between them. Germline V CDR1 and CDR2: LNHDA, SQIVND (reference sequence). The length of the CDR3 is 15 residues. CDR3 in DNA: TGTGCCAGTAGTATAGGCCCCCAGGCCTACAATGAGCAGTTCTTC. Residues: CASSIGPQAYNEQFF.

This chain connects TRBV10-2 to TRBJ2-5; 9 nucleotides agree with TRBD2. CDR3 length equals 13 residues. The V segment lost 2 bases and the J segment 10 bases; nucleotides outside the gene matches: 5. The germline V gene encodes CDR1 WSHSY and CDR2 SAAADI. CDR3 protein: CASSEGREGDQYF. Written as DNA, the CDR3 is TGCGCCAGCAGTGAGGGGCGGGAGGGGGACCAGTACTTC.

V gene TRBV5-8 combines with J gene TRBJ2-3; weak D call: TRBD2 (6 bases). The CDR3 length is 15 residues. Trimming removed 1 base at V and 2 bases at J, with 11 bases between. Germline V gene data show CDR1 as SGHTS and CDR2 as YDEGEE. CDR3 DNA: TGTGCCAGCAGCTTGTTGGGGGAGGACACAGATACGCAGTATTTT. It specifies CASSLLGEDTDTQYF.

This chain joins TRBV20-1 and TRBJ2-7; D is uncertain. CDR1 and CDR2 from the germline V gene are DFQATT and SNEGSKA (reference sequence). The CDR3 is 10 amino acids. The ends were cut back, 7 bases at V and 4 bases at J, with 8 bases in the middle. The CDR3 region has the DNA TGCAGTGTGGGTCTTTACGAGCAGTACTTC. Translated, it gives CSVGLYEQYF.

There are a few counts of this clone. This chain connects TRBV27 to TRBJ2-7; D tentatively fits TRBD1 or TRBD2 (5 bases each). The V gene's germline CDR1 is MNHEY and CDR2 SMNVEV (reference sequence). The CDR3 is made up of 15 amino acids. V dropped 5 bases and J dropped 0 bases, with 14 bases sitting between them. CDR3 nucleotides: TGTGCCAGCAGTCTTCATCGGGACGGCTCCTACGAGCAGTACTTC. It yields the protein CASSLHRDGSYEQYF.

The chain recombines TRBV30 with TRBJ2-4; possible D gene TRBD2, 6 bases. Trimming took 3 bases from V and 7 from J, leaving 19 bases between them. The CDR3 is 15 residues long. Germline loops: CDR1 GTSNPN, CDR2 SVGIG (reference sequence). CDR3: CAWSAGVGGGNIQYF. DNA of the CDR3: TGTGCCTGGAGCGCCGGGGTCGGGGGTGGGAACATTCAGTACTTC.

The rearrangement joins TRBV28 to TRBJ1-4, with TRBD1 identical over 9 bases. V lost 4 bases and J lost 5; bases outside the gene matches: 5. Per the germline V gene, CDR1 is MDHEN and CDR2 is SYDVKM. The CDR3 has 15 amino acids. CDR3 sequence: CASSSLTGGNEKLFF. Written as DNA, the CDR3 is TGTGCCAGCAGTTCCCTGACAGGGGGAAATGAAAAACTGTTTTTT.

The J gene is TRBJ2-3, the V gene TRBV29-1, with 9 bases aligning to TRBD1. The length of the CDR3 is 13 residues. The V gene's germline CDR1 is SQVTM and CDR2 ANQGSEA. V lost 6 bases and J lost 6; bases outside the gene matches: 7. CDR3 in DNA: TGCAGCGTACGGGACAGGGTGGCCGATACGCAGTATTTT. This gives the protein CSVRDRVADTQYF.

This clone was observed a handful of times. The chain joins TRBV10-1 to TRBJ1-6, with TRBD1 matching over 10 bases. The CDR3 extends over 13 amino acids. Germline lookup yields CDR1 WNHNN and CDR2 SYGVQD (reference sequence). Losses at the gene ends were 8 bases for V and 9 bases for J; bases not matched to a gene: 4. CDR3 sequence reads: CASGRDRGSPLHF. The CDR3 DNA reads TGCGCCAGCGGCCGGGACAGGGGTTCACCCCTCCACTTT.